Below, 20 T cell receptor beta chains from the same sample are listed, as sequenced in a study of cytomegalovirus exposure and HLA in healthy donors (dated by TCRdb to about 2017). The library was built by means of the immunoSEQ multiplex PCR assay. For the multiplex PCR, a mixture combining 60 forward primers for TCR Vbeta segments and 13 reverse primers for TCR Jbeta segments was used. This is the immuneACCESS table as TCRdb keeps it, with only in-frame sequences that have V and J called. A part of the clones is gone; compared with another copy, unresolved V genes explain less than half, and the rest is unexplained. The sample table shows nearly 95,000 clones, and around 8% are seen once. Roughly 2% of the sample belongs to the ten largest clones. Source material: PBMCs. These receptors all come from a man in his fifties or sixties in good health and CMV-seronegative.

The CDR3 DNA follows: TGTGCCAGCAGGCAGGGGGCCAGAACCTACAATGAGCAGTTCTTC. It yields the protein CASRQGARTYNEQFF. The chain has TRBV6-1 and TRBJ2-1; TRBD1 aligns across 8 bases. The junction had 6 bases not matched to a gene; V was cut back by 6 bases and J by 2 bases. CDR3 length: 15 residues. Per germline, CDR1 MNHNS and CDR2 SASEGT.

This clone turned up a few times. The CDR3 is CASTLTSGYTYEQYF. The CDR3 DNA is TGTGCCAGCACACTAACTAGCGGCTATACCTACGAGCAGTACTTC. This rearrangement joins TRBV6-1 to TRBJ2-7, with 8 bases fitting TRBD2. The J segment lost 2 bases and the V segment lost 7 bases, leaving 10 bases of the junction unmatched. This CDR3 comprises 15 residues. Germline-derived CDR1 and CDR2 are MNHNS and SASEGT.

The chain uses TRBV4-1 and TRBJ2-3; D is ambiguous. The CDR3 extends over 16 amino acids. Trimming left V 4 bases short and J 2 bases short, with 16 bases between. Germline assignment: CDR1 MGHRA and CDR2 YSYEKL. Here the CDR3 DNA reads TGCGCCAGCAGCCGAGAGCCTGCACAAACCACAGATACGCAGTATTTT. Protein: CASSREPAQTTDTQYF.

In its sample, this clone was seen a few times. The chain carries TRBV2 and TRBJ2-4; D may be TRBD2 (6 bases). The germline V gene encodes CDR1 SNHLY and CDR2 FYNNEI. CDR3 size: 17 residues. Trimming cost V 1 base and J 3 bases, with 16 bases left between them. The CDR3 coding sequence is TGTGCCAGCAGTGAAGATCGGACTAAGTTAGGCAAAAACATTCAGTACTTC. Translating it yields CASSEDRTKLGKNIQYF.

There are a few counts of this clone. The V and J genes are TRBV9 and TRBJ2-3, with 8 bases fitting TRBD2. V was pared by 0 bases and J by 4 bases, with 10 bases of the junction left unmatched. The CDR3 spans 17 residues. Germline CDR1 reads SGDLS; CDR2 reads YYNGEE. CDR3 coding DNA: TGTGCCAGCAGCGTAGAAGACCGGGAGGGCCGACCAGATACGCAGTATTTT. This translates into CASSVEDREGRPDTQYF.

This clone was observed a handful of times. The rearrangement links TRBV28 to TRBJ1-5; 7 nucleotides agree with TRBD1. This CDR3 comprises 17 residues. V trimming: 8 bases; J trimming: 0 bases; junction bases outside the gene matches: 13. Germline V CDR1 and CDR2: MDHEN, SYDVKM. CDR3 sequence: CASGPGQRSYSNQPQHF. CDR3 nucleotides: TGTGCCAGCGGCCCGGGACAGAGGAGTTATAGCAATCAGCCCCAGCATTTT.

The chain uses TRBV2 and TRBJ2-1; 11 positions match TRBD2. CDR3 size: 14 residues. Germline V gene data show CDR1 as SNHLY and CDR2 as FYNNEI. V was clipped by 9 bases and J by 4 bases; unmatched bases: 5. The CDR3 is CASPGLAAYNEQFF. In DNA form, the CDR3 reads TGTGCCAGTCCGGGACTAGCGGCTTACAATGAGCAGTTCTTC.

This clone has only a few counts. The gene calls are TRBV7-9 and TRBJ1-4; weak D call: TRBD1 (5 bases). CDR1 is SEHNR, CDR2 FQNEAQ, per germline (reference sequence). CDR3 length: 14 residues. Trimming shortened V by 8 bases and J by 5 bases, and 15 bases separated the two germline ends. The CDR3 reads CASGDRGRNEKLFF. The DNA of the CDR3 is TGTGCCAGCGGAGACAGAGGAAGAAATGAAAAACTGTTTTTT.

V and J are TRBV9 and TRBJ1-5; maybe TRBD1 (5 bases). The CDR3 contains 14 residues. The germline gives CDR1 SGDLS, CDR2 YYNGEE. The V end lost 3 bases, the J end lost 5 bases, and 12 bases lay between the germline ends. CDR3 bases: TGTGCCAGCAGCGAGGGGTTTTACGATCAGCCCCAGCATTTT. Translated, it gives CASSEGFYDQPQHF.

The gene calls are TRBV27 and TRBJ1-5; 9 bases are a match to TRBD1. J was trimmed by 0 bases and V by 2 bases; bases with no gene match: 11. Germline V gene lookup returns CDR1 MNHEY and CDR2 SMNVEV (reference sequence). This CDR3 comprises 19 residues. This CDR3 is CASSLGVRRDRDSNQPQHF. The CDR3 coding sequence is TGTGCCAGCAGTTTAGGTGTACGAAGGGACAGGGATAGCAATCAGCCCCAGCATTTT.

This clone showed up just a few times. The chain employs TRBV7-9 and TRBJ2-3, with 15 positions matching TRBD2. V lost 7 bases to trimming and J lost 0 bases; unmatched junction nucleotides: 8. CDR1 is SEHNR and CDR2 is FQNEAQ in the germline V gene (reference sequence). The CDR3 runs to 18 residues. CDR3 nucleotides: TGTGCCAGCACCCCCGGGACTAGCGGGGGGCTTAGCACAGATACGCAGTATTTT. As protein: CASTPGTSGGLSTDTQYF.

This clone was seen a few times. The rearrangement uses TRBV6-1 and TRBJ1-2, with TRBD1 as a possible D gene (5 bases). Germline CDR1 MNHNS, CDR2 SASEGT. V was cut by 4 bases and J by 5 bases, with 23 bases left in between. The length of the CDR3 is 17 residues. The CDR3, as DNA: TGTGCCAGCAGTGCCCGCGGGGAGGGACGGGGTTTTTATGGCTACACCTTC. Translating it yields CASSARGEGRGFYGYTF.

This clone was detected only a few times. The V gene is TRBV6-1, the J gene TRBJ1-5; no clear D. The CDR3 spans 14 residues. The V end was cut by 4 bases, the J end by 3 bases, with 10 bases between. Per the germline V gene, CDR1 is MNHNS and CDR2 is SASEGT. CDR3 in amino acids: CASSGSSLNQPQHF. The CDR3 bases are TGTGCCAGCAGTGGCTCAAGCCTCAATCAGCCCCAGCATTTT.

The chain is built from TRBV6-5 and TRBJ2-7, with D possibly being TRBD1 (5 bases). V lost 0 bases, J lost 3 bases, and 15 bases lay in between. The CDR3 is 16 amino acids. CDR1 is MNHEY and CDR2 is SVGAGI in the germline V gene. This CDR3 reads CASSYSKGDRGYEQYF. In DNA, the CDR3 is TGTGCCAGCAGTTACTCGAAAGGAGACAGAGGCTACGAGCAGTACTTC.

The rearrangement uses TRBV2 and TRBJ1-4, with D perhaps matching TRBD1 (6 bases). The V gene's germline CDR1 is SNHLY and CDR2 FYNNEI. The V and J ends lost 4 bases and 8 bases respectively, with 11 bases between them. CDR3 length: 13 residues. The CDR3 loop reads CASSVGAYEKLFF. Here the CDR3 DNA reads TGTGCCAGCAGTGTGGGGGCTTACGAAAAACTGTTTTTT.

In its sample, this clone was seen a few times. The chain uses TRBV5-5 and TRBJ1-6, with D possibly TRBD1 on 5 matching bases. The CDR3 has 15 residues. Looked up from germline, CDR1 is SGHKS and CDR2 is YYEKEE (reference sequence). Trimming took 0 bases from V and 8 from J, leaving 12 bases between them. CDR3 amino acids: CASSLVIRADSPLHF. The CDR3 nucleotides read TGTGCCAGCAGCTTGGTCATCAGGGCTGATTCACCCCTCCACTTT.

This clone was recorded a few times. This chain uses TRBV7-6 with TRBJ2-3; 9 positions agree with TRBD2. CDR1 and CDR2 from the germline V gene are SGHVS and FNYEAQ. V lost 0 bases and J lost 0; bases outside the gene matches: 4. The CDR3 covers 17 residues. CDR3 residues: CASSLASGSLSTDTQYF. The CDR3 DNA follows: TGTGCCAGCAGCTTAGCTAGCGGGAGTCTTAGCACAGATACGCAGTATTTT.

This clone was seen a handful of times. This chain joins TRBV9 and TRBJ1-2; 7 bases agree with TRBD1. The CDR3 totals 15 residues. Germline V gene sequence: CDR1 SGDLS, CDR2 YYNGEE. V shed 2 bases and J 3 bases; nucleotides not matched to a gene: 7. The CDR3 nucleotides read TGTGCCAGCAGCGTTGGACAGGTGGGGGACTATGGCTACACCTTC. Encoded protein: CASSVGQVGDYGYTF.

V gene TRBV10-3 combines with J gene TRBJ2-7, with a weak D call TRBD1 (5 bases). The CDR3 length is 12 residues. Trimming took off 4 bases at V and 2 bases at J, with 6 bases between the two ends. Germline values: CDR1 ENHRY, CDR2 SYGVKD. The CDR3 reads CAISAQAYEQYF. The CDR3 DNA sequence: TGTGCCATCAGTGCACAGGCCTACGAGCAGTACTTC.

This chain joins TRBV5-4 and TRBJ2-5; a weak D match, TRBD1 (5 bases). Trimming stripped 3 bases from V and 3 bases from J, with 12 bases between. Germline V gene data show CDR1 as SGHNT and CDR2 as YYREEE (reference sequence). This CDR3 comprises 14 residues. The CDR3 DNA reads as TGTGCCAGCAGCTGGGGCGACTCTGAAGAGACCCAGTACTTC. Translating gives CASSWGDSEETQYF.